This entry lists 3 T cell receptor beta chains sequenced from one sample in a study of OX40 agonist ivuxolimab in advanced cancers. This table comes from immunoSEQ multiplex PCR, and its TCRdb copy is limited to in-frame clones, with some not included. The sample holds 52,000 or so clones, around 82% seen once. This specimen was CD4+ or CD8+ T cells sorted from blood, taken in a trial of the OX40 agonist ivuxolimab. The receptors here all came from an adult with an advanced solid tumor such as melanoma, head and neck, liver or kidney cancer.

This chain connects TRBV11-3 to TRBJ2-4, with D possibly TRBD1 on 6 matching bases. V was cut by 5 bases and J by 8 bases, with 19 bases left in between. The CDR3 has 15 amino acids. Germline values: CDR1 SGHNT, CDR2 YENEEA. The CDR3 DNA sequence: TGTGCCAGCAGCCCCAGAGTGGGGGCCTCGGACATTCAGTACTTC. Translating gives CASSPRVGASDIQYF.

This clone was counted between two and nine times. The genes are TRBV18 and TRBJ1-1; TRBD1 might be the D (5 bases). Germline CDR1 KGHSH, CDR2 LQKENI. The CDR3 sequence is 15 residues long. V lost 3 bases, J lost 1 base, and 12 bases lay in between. CDR3 in DNA: TGTGCCAGCTCACCGGGCGGGGGGACGAACACTGAAGCTTTCTTT. This translates into CASSPGGGTNTEAFF.

The gene calls are TRBV7-8 and TRBJ2-3, with D hard to call. Germline V CDR1 and CDR2: SGHVS, FQNEAQ. The CDR3 is 15 amino acids. The V end was cut by 5 bases, the J end by 0 bases, with 12 bases between. CDR3 amino acids: CASSHALVSTDTQYF. DNA for the CDR3: TGTGCCAGCAGCCACGCGCTGGTTAGCACAGATACGCAGTATTTT. The full variable domain, completed using reference TRBV7-8 and TRBJ2-3, is GAGVSQSPRYKVAKRGQDVALRCDPISGHVSLFWYQQALGQGPEFLTYFQNEAQLDKSGLPSDRFFAERPEGSVSTLKIQRTQQEDSAVYLCASSHALVSTDTQYFGPGTRLTVL.